This TCR beta chain derives from a study of blood T cell repertoires in COVID-19. In the study overall: Acute-phase and convalescent COVID-19 samples originated in the United States, Italy and Spain. Sources were T cells, B-cell-depleted T cells, or PBMCs; the material itself was cDNA or gDNA.

Across 24 US areas, participants ranged in age from about 18 to 100 years. Cohort assignment relied on participant-reported clinical history. This CDR3 contains 15 residues. The V and J ends lost 8 bases and 7 bases, in that order; junction bases with no gene match: 12. Germline V lookup: CDR1 MNHEY, CDR2 SVGAGI. Profiled with immunoSEQ multiplex PCR; TCRdb holds only in-frame clones, not every one. The repertoire holds around 210,000 clones, with around 92% as singletons. The TCR was taken from a woman between 18 and 29 years old who had recovered from COVID-19. The chain recombines TRBV6-5 with TRBJ1-5; 9 positions agree with TRBD1. Sequenced input: PBMCs or T cells enriched from blood (not recorded which). The CDR3 spells CASVKGQGYVQPQHF. CDR3 nucleotides: TGTGCCAGCGTTAAAGGACAGGGGTATGTACAGCCCCAGCATTTT.